A single sample is the source of the 14 T cell receptor beta chains below, sequenced in a study of CD8 T cells in ankylosing spondylitis. TCRdb re-analysed the 5' RACE reads in MiXCR, keeping a single row per CDR3 protein. There are roughly 240,000 distinct CDR3 sequences in the sample; roughly 8% occur only once, and about 5% lies in the top ten. Material: blood, either unsorted or a sorted T cell fraction (not recorded which). The receptors here all came from a female donor with ankylosing spondylitis or in good health (not recorded which).

This clonotype was counted at least ten times. The chain couples TRBV7-9 to TRBJ2-5; D is unclear. V shed 1 base and J shed 2 bases, with 11 bases lying between them. The CDR3 length is 15 residues. CDR1 is SEHNR and CDR2 is FQNEAQ in the germline V gene (reference sequence). The CDR3 nucleotides read TGTGCCAGCAGCTTAGAGGGAACGCCTCAAGAGACCCAGTACTTC. Residues: CASSLEGTPQETQYF.

The V and J genes are TRBV20-1 and TRBJ2-2; either TRBD1 or TRBD2 may supply D (7 bases each). V was shortened by 5 bases and J by 5 bases, with 18 bases between the two germline ends. This CDR3 spans 15 amino acids. The germline gives CDR1 DFQATT, CDR2 SNEGSKA (reference sequence). CDR3 sequence: CSAVQGGQGTGELFF. The CDR3 nucleotides are TGCAGTGCTGTCCAGGGGGGGCAGGGAACCGGGGAGCTGTTTTTT.

This clonotype was seen a few times. The chain joins TRBV20-1 to TRBJ2-7, with D possibly TRBD2 on 7 matching bases. Germline CDR1 is DFQATT and CDR2 is SNEGSKA (reference sequence). V was pared by 0 bases and J by 5 bases, with 17 bases between. The CDR3 is 15 residues long. The CDR3 protein is CSAREGGTWHDEQYF. The CDR3 DNA reads TGCAGTGCTAGAGAGGGGGGGACATGGCACGACGAGCAGTACTTC.

This clonotype was counted many times. The V call is TRBV4-3, the J call TRBJ2-7; D may be TRBD2 (5 bases). The CDR3 has 15 residues. CDR1 and CDR2 from the germline V gene are LGHNA and YSLEER. The V end was cut by 0 bases, the J end by 2 bases, with 11 bases between. The DNA for the CDR3 is TGCGCCAGCAGCCAAGATCACAGCGGTACCTACGAGCAGTACTTC. It translates to CASSQDHSGTYEQYF.

This sequence joins TRBV7-2 and TRBJ2-2, with 9 bases that match TRBD1. Trimming at V came to 6 bases and at J to 4 bases, leaving 9 bases not matched to a gene. The CDR3 is 16 residues long. Germline-derived CDR1 and CDR2 are SGHTA and FQGNSA. CDR3 region: CASSQQGARVTGELFF. CDR3 in DNA: TGTGCCAGCAGTCAACAGGGGGCGCGGGTCACCGGGGAGCTGTTTTTT.

This clonotype has more than one count but fewer than ten. The rearrangement joins TRBV7-9 to TRBJ2-7; possible D gene TRBD2, 7 bases. Trimming stripped 4 bases from V and 0 bases from J, with 10 bases between. CDR1 is SEHNR and CDR2 is FQNEAQ in the germline V gene (reference sequence). This CDR3 is 14 amino acids long. In DNA form, the CDR3 reads TGTGCCAGCAGCTGGAGGGGGGGCTCCTACGAGCAGTACTTC. Translation: CASSWRGGSYEQYF. Variable domain in full (rest from reference TRBV7-9 and TRBJ2-7): DTGVSQNPRHKITKRGQNVTFRCDPISEHNRLYWYRQTLGQGPEFLTYFQNEAQLEKSRLLSDRFSAERPKGSFSTLEIQRTEQGDSAMYLCASSWRGGSYEQYFGPGTRLTVT.

This clonotype was observed many times. The V gene is TRBV20-1, the J gene TRBJ1-4; D may be TRBD1 (5 bases). Germline CDR1 DFQATT, CDR2 SNEGSKA (reference sequence). V gave up 4 bases and J gave up 2 bases, with 17 bases separating them. The CDR3 length is 16 residues. The CDR3 nucleotides read TGCAGTGCTAAAAGGGGTCCGGTGAGCACTAATGAAAAACTGTTTTTT. Translation: CSAKRGPVSTNEKLFF.

This clonotype showed up many times. V gene TRBV10-3 combines with J gene TRBJ1-3; D is undetermined. CDR3 length: 13 amino acids. V lost 7 bases to trimming and J lost 4 bases, with 11 bases between them. The germline V gene has CDR1 ENHRY and CDR2 SYGVKD. DNA for the CDR3: TGTGCCATCAAAGCAGACGCGGGAAACACCATATATTTT. Amino acid sequence: CAIKADAGNTIYF.

This clonotype was seen at least ten times. The genes are TRBV6-1 and TRBJ1-2; D is possibly TRBD1 (6 bases). The V end lost 6 bases, the J end lost 2 bases, and 10 bases lay between the germline ends. CDR3 length: 13 amino acids. CDR1 and CDR2 (germline): MNHNS, SASEGT. This chain's CDR3 is CASRHDRNYGYTF. CDR3 sequence (DNA): TGTGCCAGCAGACATGACAGGAACTATGGCTACACCTTC.

This clonotype was seen repeatedly, ten times or more. The V gene is TRBV7-2, the J gene TRBJ2-2; 11 bases are shared with TRBD2. The germline CDR1 and CDR2 sequences are SGHTA and FQGNSA. The CDR3 length is 16 residues. The J segment lost 3 bases and the V segment lost 2 bases, leaving 2 bases of the junction unmatched. CDR3 loop: CASSLRSGRDTGELFF. The CDR3 DNA follows: TGTGCCAGCAGCTTACGTAGCGGGAGGGACACCGGGGAGCTGTTTTTT. The entire variable domain, with the rest obtained from reference TRBV7-2 and TRBJ2-2, is as follows: GAGVSQSPSNKVTEKGKDVELRCDPISGHTALYWYRQSLGQGLEFLIYFQGNSAPDKSGLPSDRFSAERTGGSVSTLTIQRTQQEDSAVYLCASSLRSGRDTGELFFGEGSRLTVL.

This clonotype was seen repeatedly, ten times or more. V usage is TRBV5-1 and J usage is TRBJ2-5; perhaps TRBD2 as D (6 bases). Germline CDR1 SGHRS, CDR2 YFSETQ. V shed 7 bases and J shed 3 bases, with 13 bases lying between them. The length of the CDR3 is 13 residues. CDR3 in amino acids: CASRLLAEETQYF. The CDR3 nucleotides read TGCGCCAGCCGCCTCTTAGCGGAAGAGACCCAGTACTTC.

This clonotype occurred many times. This sequence joins TRBV29-1 and TRBJ1-2; a possible D gene is TRBD1 (6 bases). The CDR3 covers 13 residues. The germline V and J ends were trimmed by 6 bases and 4 bases, with 15 bases remaining between them. Germline CDR1 is SQVTM and CDR2 is ANQGSEA. As DNA, the CDR3 is TGCAGCGTCCAAGAGGGGGGCAGCTATGGCTACACCTTC. It yields the protein CSVQEGGSYGYTF.

This clonotype was counted many times. The chain combines TRBV7-2 with TRBJ2-1; D is perhaps TRBD1 (6 bases). Germline lookup yields CDR1 SGHTA and CDR2 FQGNSA. Trimming cost V 5 bases and J 0 bases, with 11 bases left between them. The CDR3 totals 15 residues. In DNA, the CDR3 is TGTGCCAGCAGCATCGACAGGAGCTCCTACAATGAGCAGTTCTTC. This codes for CASSIDRSSYNEQFF.

This sequence joins TRBV20-1 and TRBJ2-7, with D possibly being TRBD1 (5 bases). The CDR3 sequence is 15 residues long. Trimming shortened V by 5 bases and J by 2 bases, and 19 bases separated the two germline ends. The germline CDR1 and CDR2 sequences are DFQATT and SNEGSKA (reference sequence). CDR3 nucleotide sequence: TGCAGTGCTTACCAACCCCTGGGGCCCACCTACGAGCAGTACTTC. It is translated as CSAYQPLGPTYEQYF.